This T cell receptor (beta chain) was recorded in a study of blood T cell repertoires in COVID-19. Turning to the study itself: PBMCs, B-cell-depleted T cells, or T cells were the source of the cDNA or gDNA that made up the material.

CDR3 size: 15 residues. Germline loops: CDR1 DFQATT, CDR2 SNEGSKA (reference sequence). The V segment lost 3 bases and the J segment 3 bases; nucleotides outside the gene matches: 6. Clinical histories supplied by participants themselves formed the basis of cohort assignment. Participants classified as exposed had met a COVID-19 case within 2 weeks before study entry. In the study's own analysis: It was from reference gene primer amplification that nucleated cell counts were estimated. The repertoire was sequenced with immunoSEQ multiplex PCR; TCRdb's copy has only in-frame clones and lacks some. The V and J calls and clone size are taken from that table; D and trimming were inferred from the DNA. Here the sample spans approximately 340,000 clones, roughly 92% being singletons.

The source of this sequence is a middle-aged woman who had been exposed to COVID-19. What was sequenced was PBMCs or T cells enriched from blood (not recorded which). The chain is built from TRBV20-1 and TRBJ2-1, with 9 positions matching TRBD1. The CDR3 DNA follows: TGCAGTGCTAGTCAAGAGGGACAGGGCTACAATGAGCAGTTCTTC. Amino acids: CSASQEGQGYNEQFF.